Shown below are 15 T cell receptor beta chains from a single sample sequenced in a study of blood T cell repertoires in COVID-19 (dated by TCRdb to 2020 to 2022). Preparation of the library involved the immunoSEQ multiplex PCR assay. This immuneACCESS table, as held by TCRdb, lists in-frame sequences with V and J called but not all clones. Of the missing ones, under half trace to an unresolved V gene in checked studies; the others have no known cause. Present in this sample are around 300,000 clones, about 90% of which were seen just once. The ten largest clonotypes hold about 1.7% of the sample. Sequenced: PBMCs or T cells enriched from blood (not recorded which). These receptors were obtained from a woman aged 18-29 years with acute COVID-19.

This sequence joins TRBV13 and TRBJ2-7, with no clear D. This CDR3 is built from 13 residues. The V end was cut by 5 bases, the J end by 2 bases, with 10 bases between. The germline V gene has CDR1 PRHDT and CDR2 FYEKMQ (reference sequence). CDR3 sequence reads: CASSAGLAYEQYF. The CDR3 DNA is TGTGCCAGCAGCGCCGGCCTAGCCTACGAGCAGTACTTC. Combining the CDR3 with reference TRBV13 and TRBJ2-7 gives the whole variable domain AAGVIQSPRHLIKEKRETATLKCYPIPRHDTVYWYQQGPGQDPQFLISFYEKMQSDKGSIPDRFSAQQFSDYHSELNMSSLELGDSALYFCASSAGLAYEQYFGPGTRLTVT.

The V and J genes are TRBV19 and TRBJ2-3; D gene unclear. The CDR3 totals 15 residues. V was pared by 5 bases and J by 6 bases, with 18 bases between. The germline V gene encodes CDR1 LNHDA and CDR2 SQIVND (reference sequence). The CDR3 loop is CASSPGAQRSDTQYF. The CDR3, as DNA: TGTGCCAGTAGTCCCGGTGCGCAGAGGTCGGATACGCAGTATTTT. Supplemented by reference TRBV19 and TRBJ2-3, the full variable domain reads DGGITQSPKYLFRKEGQNVTLSCEQNLNHDAMYWYRQDPGQGLRLIYYSQIVNDFQKGDIAEGYSVSREKKESFPLTVTSAQKNPTAFYLCASSPGAQRSDTQYFGPGTRLTVL.

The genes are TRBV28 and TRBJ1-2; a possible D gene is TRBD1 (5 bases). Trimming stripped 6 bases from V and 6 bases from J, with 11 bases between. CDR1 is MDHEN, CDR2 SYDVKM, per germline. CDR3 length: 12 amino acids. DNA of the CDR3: TGTGCCAGCAGCCGACAGCCGCATGGCTACACCTTC. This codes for CASSRQPHGYTF.

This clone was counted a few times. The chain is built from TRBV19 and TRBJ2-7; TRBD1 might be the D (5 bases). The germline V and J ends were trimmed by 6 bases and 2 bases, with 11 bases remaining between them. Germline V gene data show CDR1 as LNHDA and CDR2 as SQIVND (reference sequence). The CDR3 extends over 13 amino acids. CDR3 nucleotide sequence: TGTGCCAGTAGGGGTCAGGGTCCCTACGAGCAGTACTTC. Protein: CASRGQGPYEQYF.

CDR3 residues: CASSYGTGYGELFF. The DNA for the CDR3 is TGTGCCAGCAGCTACGGGACAGGGTACGGGGAGCTGTTTTTT. The chain has TRBV11-2 and TRBJ2-2, with 9 nucleotides matching TRBD1. J was trimmed by 7 bases and V by 4 bases; bases with no gene match: 4. The CDR3 extends over 14 amino acids. Germline V gene data show CDR1 as SGHAT and CDR2 as FQNNGV.

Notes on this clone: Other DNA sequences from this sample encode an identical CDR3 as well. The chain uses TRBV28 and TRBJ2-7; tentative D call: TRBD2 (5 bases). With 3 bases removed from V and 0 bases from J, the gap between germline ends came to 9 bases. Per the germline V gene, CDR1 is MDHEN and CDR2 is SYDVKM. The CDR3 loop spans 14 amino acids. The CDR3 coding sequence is TGTGCCAGCAGTTTGTCGGGAAGCTCCTACGAGCAGTACTTC. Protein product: CASSLSGSSYEQYF.

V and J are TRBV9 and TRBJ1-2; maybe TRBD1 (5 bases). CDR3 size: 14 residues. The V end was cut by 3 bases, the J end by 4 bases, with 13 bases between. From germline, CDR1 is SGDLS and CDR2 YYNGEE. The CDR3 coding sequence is TGTGCCAGCAGCGCAGAAGACAGAGTCTATGGCTACACCTTC. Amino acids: CASSAEDRVYGYTF.

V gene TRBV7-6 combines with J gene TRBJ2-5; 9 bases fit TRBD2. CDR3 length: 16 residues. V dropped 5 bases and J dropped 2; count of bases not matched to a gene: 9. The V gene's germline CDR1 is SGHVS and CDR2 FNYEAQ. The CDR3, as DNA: TGTGCCAGCAGCAACCCCCCGGGACTAGCACAAGAGACCCAGTACTTC. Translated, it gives CASSNPPGLAQETQYF.

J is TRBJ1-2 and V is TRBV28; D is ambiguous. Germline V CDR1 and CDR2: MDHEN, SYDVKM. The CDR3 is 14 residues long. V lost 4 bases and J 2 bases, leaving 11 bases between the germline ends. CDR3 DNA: TGTGCCAGCAGTTCGACCGGGTCCAACTATGGCTACACCTTC. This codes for CASSSTGSNYGYTF.

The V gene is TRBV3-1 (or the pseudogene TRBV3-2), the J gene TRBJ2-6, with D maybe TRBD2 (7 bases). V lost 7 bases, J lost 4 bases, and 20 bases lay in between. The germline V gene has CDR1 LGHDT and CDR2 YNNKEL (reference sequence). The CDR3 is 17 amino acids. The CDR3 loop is CASTKGGGRTGANVLTF. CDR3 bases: TGTGCCAGCACTAAAGGGGGAGGGCGGACAGGGGCCAACGTCCTGACTTTC.

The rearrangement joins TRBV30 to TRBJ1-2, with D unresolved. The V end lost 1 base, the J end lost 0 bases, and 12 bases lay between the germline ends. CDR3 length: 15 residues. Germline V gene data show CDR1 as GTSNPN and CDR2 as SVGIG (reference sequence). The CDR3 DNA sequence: TGTGCCTGGAGTGCCCGACTTCAATCTAACTATGGCTACACCTTC. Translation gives CAWSARLQSNYGYTF.

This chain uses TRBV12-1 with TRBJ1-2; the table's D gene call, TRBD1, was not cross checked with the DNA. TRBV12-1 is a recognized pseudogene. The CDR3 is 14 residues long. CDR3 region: CASLDGTGLYGYTF. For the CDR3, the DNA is TGTGCCAGTTTAGATGGGACAGGGCTTTATGGCTACACCTTC.

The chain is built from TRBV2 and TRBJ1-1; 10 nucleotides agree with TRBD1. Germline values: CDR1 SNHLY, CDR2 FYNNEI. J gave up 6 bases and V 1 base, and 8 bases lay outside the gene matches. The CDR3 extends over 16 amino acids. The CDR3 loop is CASSEVGTGELPEAFF. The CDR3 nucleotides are TGTGCCAGCAGTGAAGTGGGGACAGGGGAACTCCCTGAAGCTTTCTTT.

Here the CDR3 reads CASSKGSNTEAFF. In nucleotides, the CDR3 is TGCGCCAGCAGCAAGGGGTCCAACACTGAAGCTTTCTTT. V gene TRBV5-1 combines with J gene TRBJ1-1, with D possibly being TRBD1 (5 bases). Germline V CDR1 and CDR2: SGHRS, YFSETQ. Trimming left V 4 bases short and J 2 bases short, with 9 bases between. The CDR3 spans 13 residues. Based on the CDR3 plus reference TRBV5-1 and TRBJ1-1, the full variable domain is KAGVTQTPRYLIKTRGQQVTLSCSPISGHRSVSWYQQTPGQGLQFLFEYFSETQRNKGNFPGRFSGRQFSNSRSEMNVSTLELGDSALYLCASSKGSNTEAFFGQGTRLTVV.

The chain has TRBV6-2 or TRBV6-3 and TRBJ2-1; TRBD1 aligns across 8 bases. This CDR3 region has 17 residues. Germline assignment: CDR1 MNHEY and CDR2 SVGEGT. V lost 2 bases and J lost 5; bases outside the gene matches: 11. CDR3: CASSYKWAGQADNEQFF. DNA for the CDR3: TGTGCCAGCAGTTACAAATGGGCGGGACAGGCGGACAATGAGCAGTTCTTC.